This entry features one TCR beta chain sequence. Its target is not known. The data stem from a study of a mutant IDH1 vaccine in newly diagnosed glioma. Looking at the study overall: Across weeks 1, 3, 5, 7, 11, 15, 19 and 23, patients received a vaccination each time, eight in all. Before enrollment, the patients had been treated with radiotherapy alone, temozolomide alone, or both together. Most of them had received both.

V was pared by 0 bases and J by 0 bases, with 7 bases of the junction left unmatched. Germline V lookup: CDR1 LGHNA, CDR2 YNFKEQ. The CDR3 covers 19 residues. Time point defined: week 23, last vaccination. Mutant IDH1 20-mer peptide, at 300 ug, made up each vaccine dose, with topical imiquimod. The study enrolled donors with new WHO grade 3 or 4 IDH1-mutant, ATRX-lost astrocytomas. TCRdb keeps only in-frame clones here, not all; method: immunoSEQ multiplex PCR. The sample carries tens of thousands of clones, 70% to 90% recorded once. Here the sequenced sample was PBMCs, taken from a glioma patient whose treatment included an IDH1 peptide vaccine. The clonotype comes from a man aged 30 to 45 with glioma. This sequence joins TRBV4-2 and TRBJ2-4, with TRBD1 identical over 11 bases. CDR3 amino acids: CASSQEEDRGRLAKNIQYF. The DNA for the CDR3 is TGTGCCAGCAGCCAAGAGGAGGACAGGGGGCGACTAGCCAAAAACATTCAGTACTTC.